This T cell receptor (beta chain) was captured in a study of T cells in Graves' hyperthyroidism and ophthalmopathy. From approximately 9.1 ml of fresh peripheral blood, PBMCs were isolated. Germline CDR1 reads MNHEY; CDR2 reads SMNVEV (reference sequence). The germline V and J ends were trimmed by 1 base and 3 bases, with 10 bases remaining between them. The CDR3 contains 15 residues. The sample holds many counts of this clonotype. No antigen is known for it. Study-level findings and limits: Ophthalmopathy stood apart from stable hyperthyroidism in a 13 V-J model.

The investigators amplified TCR beta CDR3 regions from RNA transcripts. Using the HTBI primer set, a first-round RT-PCR was run on the TCR CDR3. TCRdb fed the multiplex PCR reads into MiXCR, producing one record per CDR3 protein. The sample has hundreds of thousands of distinct CDR3 sequences, around a quarter seen once. Sequenced sample: blood. The receptor was derived from a woman younger than 45 with Graves' ophthalmopathy. J is TRBJ1-5 and V is TRBV27, with D possibly being TRBD1 (6 bases). DNA for the CDR3: TGTGCCAGCAGTTTATATAGGGGGTACAATCAGCCCCAGCATTTT. It codes for CASSLYRGYNQPQHF.